A selection of T cell receptor beta chains follows, all from one sample in a study of T cell responses to AZD1222 COVID-19 vaccine. Assay used: immunoSEQ multiplex PCR; TCRdb lists only in-frame clones, some missing. The sample carries about 140,000 clones, about 92% recorded once. Here the sequenced sample was peripheral blood, taken 28 days after the second AZD1222 dose. All receptors derive from an adult who received the AZD1222 COVID-19 vaccine. CDR3s include the opening cysteine and the closing phenylalanine or tryptophan.

TRBJ2-1 | TRBV28 | CASTFRTSGGNEQFF
TRBJ1-1 | TRBV29-1 | CSVEVAVGRAFF
TRBJ1-1 | TRBV28 | CASSSNRRSEAFF
TRBJ2-1 | TRBV19 | CASLPGAGSYNEQFF
TRBJ2-1 | TRBV28 | CASSSGVLIYNEQFF
TRBJ1-3 | TRBV19 | CASSISRLIGDTIYF
TRBJ2-1 | TRBV27 | CASSLGTSGSYNEQFF
TRBJ2-7 | TRBV7-8 | CASSLNRPGRAEQYF
TRBJ2-2 | TRBV25-1 | CASGPGLAGGTGELFF
TRBJ1-2 | TRBV5-1 | CASSLEGRNYGYTF
TRBJ1-1 | TRBV7-9 | CASSPIPPGRGTEAFF
TRBJ1-3 | TRBV10-3 | CATGIGNTIYF
TRBJ1-2 | TRBV30 | CAWSGGQGYGYTF
TRBJ1-1 | TRBV14 | CASSGQVYTEAFF
TRBJ2-3 | TRBV28 | CASSPPGRADTQYF
TRBJ1-5 | TRBV7-9 | CASSLDWGQGILNQPQHF
TRBJ2-6 | TRBV7-3 | CASSLGGGNTGANVLTF
TRBJ1-1 | TRBV29-1 | CSVRQIMNTEAFF